Detailed here is one T cell receptor beta chain. Its antigen is unidentified. The entirety of the isolated RNA underwent reverse transcription, so expressed TCRB transcripts were sequenced. The assay was immunoSEQ multiplex PCR, and TCRdb's table has in-frame clones only and misses some. The repertoire consists of 350,000 to 450,000 clones, with over 12% occurring once and the leading ten covering about 0.02%. These data originate in a study of beta chain features in type 1 diabetes. Across the study: Sorted cells, 107,917,701 in number, were examined across all samples.

Trimming stripped 4 bases from V and 2 bases from J, with 10 bases between. This CDR3 comprises 13 residues. CDR1 is SQVTM and CDR2 is ANQGSEA in the germline V gene. One heparinised blood draw, averaging roughly 120 mL, came from each donor. Overall study findings and caveats: VDJ junctions in type 1 diabetes patients carried more deletions and fewer insertions. Comparison showed that naive, central memory and Treg TCRB repertoires appeared more similar among patients than among healthy donors.

The V gene is TRBV29-1, the J gene TRBJ2-3; no firm D call. The sample taken for sequencing was naive CD4+ T cells from blood. This clonotype was sampled from a young woman in good health. CDR3 protein: CSVGKQLTDTQYF. The CDR3 nucleotides are TGCAGCGTTGGTAAACAGCTCACAGATACGCAGTATTTT.